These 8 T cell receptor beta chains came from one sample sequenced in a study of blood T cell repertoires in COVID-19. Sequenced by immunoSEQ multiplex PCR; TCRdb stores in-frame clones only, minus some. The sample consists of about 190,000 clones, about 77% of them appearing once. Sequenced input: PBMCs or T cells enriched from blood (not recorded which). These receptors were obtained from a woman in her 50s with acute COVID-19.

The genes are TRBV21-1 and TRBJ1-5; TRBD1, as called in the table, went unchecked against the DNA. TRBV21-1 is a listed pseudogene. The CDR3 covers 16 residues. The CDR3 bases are TGTGCCAGCATCCCAACAGGGGTACGGGGTAATCAGCCCCAGCATTTT. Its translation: CASIPTGVRGNQPQHF.

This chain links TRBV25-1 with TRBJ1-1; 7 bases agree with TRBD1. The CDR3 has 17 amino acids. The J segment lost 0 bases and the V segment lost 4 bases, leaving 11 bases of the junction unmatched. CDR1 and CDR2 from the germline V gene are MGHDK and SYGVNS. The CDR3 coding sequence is TGTGCCAGCAGTGGATGGTCTCCCGGGACAGTGAACACTGAAGCTTTCTTT. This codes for CASSGWSPGTVNTEAFF.

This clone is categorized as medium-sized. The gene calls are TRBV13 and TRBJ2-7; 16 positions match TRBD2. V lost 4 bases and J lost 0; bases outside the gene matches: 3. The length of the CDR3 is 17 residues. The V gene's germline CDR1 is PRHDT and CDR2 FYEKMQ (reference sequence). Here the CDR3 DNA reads TGTGCCAGCAGCTATGGGACTAGCGGGGGGGACTCCTACGAGCAGTACGTC. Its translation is CASSYGTSGGDSYEQYV.

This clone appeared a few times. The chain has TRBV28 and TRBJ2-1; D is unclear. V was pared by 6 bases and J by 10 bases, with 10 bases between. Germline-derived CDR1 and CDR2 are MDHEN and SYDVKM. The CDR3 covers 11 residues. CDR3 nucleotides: TGTGCCAGCAGGTTTCTGGCAGAGCAGTTCTTC. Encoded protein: CASRFLAEQFF.

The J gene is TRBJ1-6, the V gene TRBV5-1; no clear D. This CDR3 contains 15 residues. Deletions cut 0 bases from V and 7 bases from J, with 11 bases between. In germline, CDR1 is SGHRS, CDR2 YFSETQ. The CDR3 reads CASSLDSIPNSPLHF. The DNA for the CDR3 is TGCGCCAGCAGCTTGGACAGTATACCAAATTCACCCCTCCACTTT.

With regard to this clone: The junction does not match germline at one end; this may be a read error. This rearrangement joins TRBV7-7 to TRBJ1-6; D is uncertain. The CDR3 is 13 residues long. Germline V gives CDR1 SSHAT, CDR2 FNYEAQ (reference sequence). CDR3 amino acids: CASSLHSNSPLHF. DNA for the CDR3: TGTGCTAGCAGCCTACACAGTAATTCACCCCTCCACTTT.

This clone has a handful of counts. CDR3: CASSYSAGGYGGELFF. Written as DNA, the CDR3 is TGTGCCAGCAGTTACTCGGCGGGGGGTTATGGCGGGGAGCTGTTTTTT. The rearrangement links TRBV6-2 or TRBV6-3 to TRBJ2-2; 8 positions agree with TRBD2. This CDR3 contains 16 residues. With V trimmed by 0 bases and J by 7 bases, 7 bases remained unmatched. Germline V gives CDR1 MNHEY, CDR2 SVGEGT.

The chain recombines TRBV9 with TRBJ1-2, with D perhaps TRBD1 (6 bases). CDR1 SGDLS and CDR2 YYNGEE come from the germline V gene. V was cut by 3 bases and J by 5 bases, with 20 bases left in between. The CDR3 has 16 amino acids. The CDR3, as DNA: TGTGCCAGCAGCGGGGCTCCCGCAGGGAGGGGGTATGGCTACACCTTC. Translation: CASSGAPAGRGYGYTF.